One and the same sample provided the 31 T cell receptor beta chains below, sequenced in a study of blood T cell repertoires in COVID-19. The data were produced by immunoSEQ multiplex PCR, yet TCRdb's version contains in-frame clones alone and is incomplete. The table lists roughly 100,000 clones, approximately 80% of them singletons. The sample taken for sequencing was peripheral blood. The receptors originated from a woman aged 80 or over with active or convalescent COVID-19.

The rearrangement joins TRBV11-2 to TRBJ2-3; D gene uncertain. The CDR3 is 15 amino acids. V shed 2 bases and J shed 2 bases, with 11 bases lying between them. Per the germline V gene, CDR1 is SGHAT and CDR2 is FQNNGV. The DNA of the CDR3 is TGTGCCAGCAGCTTAATTCTAGATTCCACAGATACGCAGTATTTT. It translates to CASSLILDSTDTQYF. The entire variable domain, with the rest obtained from reference TRBV11-2 and TRBJ2-3, is as follows: EAGVAQSPRYKIIEKRQSVAFWCNPISGHATLYWYQQILGQGPKLLIQFQNNGVVDDSQLPKDRFSAERLKGVDSTLKIQPAKLEDSAVYLCASSLILDSTDTQYFGPGTRLTVL.

The chain is built from TRBV10-2 and TRBJ2-1; a weak D match, TRBD1 (5 bases). The V end was cut by 0 bases, the J end by 10 bases, with 10 bases between. The CDR3 sequence is 13 residues long. The V gene's germline CDR1 is WSHSY and CDR2 SAAADI. The CDR3 DNA reads as TGCGCCAGCAGTGAGTCGGGTCCAGGGGAGCAGTTCTTC. This encodes CASSESGPGEQFF.

This sequence joins TRBV6-5 and TRBJ1-1, with 7 bases identical to TRBD1. The V gene's germline CDR1 is MNHEY and CDR2 SVGAGI. The CDR3 covers 13 residues. J was trimmed by 5 bases and V by 7 bases; bases with no gene match: 7. The CDR3 loop is CASIPAGGTEAFF. Written as DNA, the CDR3 is TGTGCCAGCATCCCGGCAGGGGGGACTGAAGCTTTCTTT.

The rearrangement joins TRBV28 to TRBJ1-4, with TRBD1 as a possible D gene (5 bases). V was shortened by 4 bases and J by 6 bases, with 18 bases between the two germline ends. There are 16 residues in the CDR3. In germline, CDR1 is MDHEN, CDR2 SYDVKM. The CDR3 region has the DNA TGTGCCAGCAGTTCGGGGGTCCGGGCCCAGCATGAAAAACTGTTTTTT. As protein: CASSSGVRAQHEKLFF.

In regard to this clone: Its ends do not fully match the called genes, so a read error is possible. The rearrangement links TRBV15 to TRBJ2-7, with 8 bases that match TRBD1. There are 13 residues in the CDR3. Germline V CDR1 and CDR2: LNHNV, YYDKDF (reference sequence). CDR3 sequence: CATSRAKGTGSHF. The CDR3 DNA reads TGTGCCACCAGCAGAGCCAAAGGGACAGGCAGTCATTTC.

This clone was seen more than once but under ten times. The chain combines TRBV2 with TRBJ1-2, with TRBD1 identical over 9 bases. After removal of 5 bases from V and 3 bases from J, the junction contained 7 bases not matched to a gene. Germline CDR1 SNHLY, CDR2 FYNNEI. The CDR3 contains 15 residues. CDR3 DNA sequence: TGTGCCAGCAGTCTCGTTACAGGGGGCGACTATGGCTACACCTTC. Translated: CASSLVTGGDYGYTF.

V gene TRBV2 combines with J gene TRBJ2-7; D is ambiguous. The CDR3 length is 12 residues. Germline V lookup: CDR1 SNHLY, CDR2 FYNNEI. V was pared by 6 bases and J by 3 bases, with 9 bases between. CDR3 bases: TGTGCCAGCAGGGGCCTGAGCTACGAGCAGTACTTC. Translated, it gives CASRGLSYEQYF.

This clone has only a few counts. This chain uses TRBV5-1 with TRBJ1-3; TRBD1 matches at 8 bases. This CDR3 is built from 13 residues. From germline, CDR1 is SGHRS and CDR2 YFSETQ. The trim removed 5 bases at V and 2 bases at J, leaving 0 bases unmatched. Here the CDR3 DNA reads TGCGCCAGCAGACAGGGGGCTGGAAACACCATATATTTT. Protein sequence: CASRQGAGNTIYF.

This chain uses TRBV9 with TRBJ1-1; 9 nucleotides match TRBD1. Losses at the gene ends were 1 base for V and 4 bases for J; bases not matched to a gene: 2. The CDR3 contains 14 residues. CDR1 SGDLS and CDR2 YYNGEE come from the germline V gene. Here the CDR3 reads CASSVSGQGTEAFF. In DNA, the CDR3 is TGTGCCAGCAGCGTATCGGGACAGGGCACTGAAGCTTTCTTT.

The rearrangement joins TRBV2 to TRBJ2-1, with 9 bases matching TRBD2. V gave up 8 bases and J gave up 5 bases; unmatched junction bases: 10. CDR1 and CDR2 from the germline V gene are SNHLY and FYNNEI. There are 15 residues in the CDR3. This CDR3 is CASDLGASGDNEQFF. The CDR3 region has the DNA TGTGCCAGCGACCTGGGTGCTAGCGGGGACAATGAGCAGTTCTTC.

The V call is TRBV29-1, the J call TRBJ2-5; 10 bases fit TRBD2. CDR1 is SQVTM and CDR2 is ANQGSEA in the germline V gene. V gave up 8 bases and J gave up 4 bases; unmatched junction bases: 16. This CDR3 region has 16 residues. The CDR3 DNA reads TGCAGCATCCCCGCCAGCGGGAGGGGTTGGGGAGAGACCCAGTACTTC. Amino acids: CSIPASGRGWGETQYF.

The chain is built from TRBV19 and TRBJ2-2; 7 nucleotides line up with TRBD1. The CDR3 extends over 14 amino acids. V lost 7 bases, J lost 3 bases, and 5 bases stayed unmatched. CDR1 is LNHDA, CDR2 SQIVND, per germline (reference sequence). CDR3 region: CASIRQGDTGELFF. DNA for the CDR3: TGTGCCAGTATAAGGCAGGGGGACACCGGGGAGCTGTTTTTT.

This chain joins TRBV11-2 and TRBJ2-1, with a possible D match to TRBD2 (6 bases). This CDR3 region has 16 residues. In germline, CDR1 is SGHAT, CDR2 FQNNGV. Trimming cost V 1 base and J 0 bases, with 10 bases left between them. The CDR3 protein is CASSLAWGVSYNEQFF. In nucleotides, the CDR3 is TGTGCCAGCAGCTTAGCCTGGGGGGTCTCCTACAATGAGCAGTTCTTC. Drawing the rest from reference TRBV11-2 and TRBJ2-1, the complete variable domain is EAGVAQSPRYKIIEKRQSVAFWCNPISGHATLYWYQQILGQGPKLLIQFQNNGVVDDSQLPKDRFSAERLKGVDSTLKIQPAKLEDSAVYLCASSLAWGVSYNEQFFGPGTRLTVL.

CDR3 sequence reads: CASSLAKGQGTSYNSPLHF. CDR3 coding DNA: TGTGCCAGCAGCTTGGCAAAGGGACAGGGTACCTCCTATAATTCACCCCTCCACTTT. This chain joins TRBV5-4 and TRBJ1-6; the match to TRBD1 covers 9 bases. This CDR3 spans 19 amino acids. Germline V gene lookup returns CDR1 SGHNT and CDR2 YYREEE (reference sequence). The V segment lost 0 bases and the J segment 0 bases; nucleotides outside the gene matches: 7.

The chain links TRBV5-1 to TRBJ1-1; no clear D. Looked up from germline, CDR1 is SGHRS and CDR2 is YFSETQ. Deletions cut 3 bases from V and 1 base from J, with 13 bases between. The CDR3 covers 15 residues. In DNA, the CDR3 is TGCGCCAGCAGCTACCCCTCGACATGGAACACTGAAGCTTTCTTT. As protein: CASSYPSTWNTEAFF.

The V gene is TRBV2, the J gene TRBJ2-3; TRBD2 might be the D (5 bases). This CDR3 comprises 15 residues. Germline V gene sequence: CDR1 SNHLY, CDR2 FYNNEI. V dropped 7 bases and J dropped 4 bases, with 18 bases sitting between them. CDR3 in DNA: TGTGCCAGCATGACGGTTAGGTTAGCGTCAGATACGCAGTATTTT. Protein: CASMTVRLASDTQYF.

The chain employs TRBV9 and TRBJ2-1; TRBD2 aligns across 9 bases. This CDR3 comprises 14 residues. The germline V gene encodes CDR1 SGDLS and CDR2 YYNGEE. V was clipped by 0 bases and J by 7 bases; unmatched bases: 2. The CDR3 nucleotides read TGTGCCAGCAGCGTAGGCGGGAGGGGAAATGAGCAGTTCTTC. Its translation: CASSVGGRGNEQFF.

The chain links TRBV7-2 to TRBJ1-5, with 7 bases lining up with TRBD1. This CDR3 contains 13 residues. Germline V gene sequence: CDR1 SGHTA, CDR2 FQGNSA. V lost 1 base, J lost 7 bases, and 1 base stayed unmatched. The CDR3 protein is CASSLGGGQPQHF. CDR3 DNA sequence: TGTGCCAGCAGCTTAGGAGGGGGCCAGCCCCAGCATTTT.

This chain uses TRBV6-2 or TRBV6-3 with TRBJ2-7; 11 bases fit TRBD2. CDR1 and CDR2 from the germline V gene are MNHEY and SVGEGT. This CDR3 has 17 residues. The junction had 9 bases not matched to a gene; V was cut back by 5 bases and J by 0 bases. In DNA form, the CDR3 reads TGTGCCAGCAGTAAGCTAGCGGGAGGACTCAACTCCTACGAGCAGTACTTC. Translated: CASSKLAGGLNSYEQYF.

The rearrangement joins TRBV9 to TRBJ1-1; no clear D. From germline, CDR1 is SGDLS and CDR2 YYNGEE. The CDR3 has 13 residues. V gave up 4 bases and J gave up 1 base, with 8 bases separating them. DNA for the CDR3: TGTGCCAGCAGCTCGGAGGGGAACACTGAAGCTTTCTTT. It yields the protein CASSSEGNTEAFF.

The chain has TRBV30 and TRBJ1-2; 7 nucleotides agree with TRBD1. Germline-derived CDR1 and CDR2 are GTSNPN and SVGIG (reference sequence). The CDR3 extends over 15 amino acids. V was pared by 4 bases and J by 5 bases, with 13 bases of the junction left unmatched. CDR3 nucleotides: TGTGCCTGGAAAGATAACAGGGGAAGGAGTTATGGCTACACCTTC. Its protein is CAWKDNRGRSYGYTF.

The chain is built from TRBV5-1 and TRBJ1-1; D may be TRBD1 (5 bases). V lost 1 base to trimming and J lost 3 bases, with 10 bases between them. Germline assignment: CDR1 SGHRS and CDR2 YFSETQ. CDR3 length: 14 residues. In DNA, the CDR3 is TGCGCCAGCAGCTTGTCAGGGATAGACACTGAAGCTTTCTTT. Its translation: CASSLSGIDTEAFF.

This chain uses TRBV15 with TRBJ1-3, with D perhaps matching TRBD1 (5 bases). The CDR3 sequence is 17 residues long. The V and J ends lost 1 base and 0 bases respectively, with 13 bases between them. CDR1 and CDR2 from the germline V gene are LNHNV and YYDKDF (reference sequence). Here the CDR3 reads CATSRALGTTSGNTIYF. As DNA, the CDR3 is TGTGCCACCAGCAGAGCCTTAGGGACTACCTCTGGAAACACCATATATTTT.

The V gene is TRBV5-1, the J gene TRBJ2-1; 7 bases align to TRBD2. CDR3 length equals 15 residues. Trimming removed 4 bases from V and 8 bases from J; junction bases left unmatched: 12. The germline gives CDR1 SGHRS, CDR2 YFSETQ. This CDR3 is CASSPGTTLGDEQFF. CDR3 in DNA: TGCGCCAGCAGCCCCGGGACTACGTTGGGTGATGAGCAGTTCTTC.

This clone was seen a few times. The V gene is TRBV28, the J gene TRBJ2-7; D gene uncertain. CDR1 and CDR2 (germline): MDHEN, SYDVKM. Deletions cut 5 bases from V and 12 bases from J, with 17 bases between. This CDR3 has 12 amino acids. CDR3 amino acids: CASSPNGPLGYF. The CDR3 nucleotides read TGTGCCAGCAGTCCAAACGGCCCTCTAGGGTACTTC.

The gene calls are TRBV2 and TRBJ1-2, with 8 bases identical to TRBD1. Germline-derived CDR1 and CDR2 are SNHLY and FYNNEI. After removal of 7 bases from V and 5 bases from J, the junction contained 12 bases not matched to a gene. The CDR3 contains 15 residues. In DNA, the CDR3 is TGTGCCAGCACCAGGAGGACAGGGATGGGATATGGCTACACCTTC. Its translation is CASTRRTGMGYGYTF. Full variable domain (rest looked up from reference TRBV2 and TRBJ1-2): EPEVTQTPSHQVTQMGQEVILRCVPISNHLYFYWYRQILGQKVEFLVSFYNNEISEKSEIFDDQFSVERPDGSNFTLKIRSTKLEDSAMYFCASTRRTGMGYGYTFGSGTRLTVV.

Points on this clone: Germline is not matched at one junction end, which may reflect a read error. This chain uses TRBV11-2 with TRBJ1-1; possible D gene TRBD1, 5 bases. Germline CDR1 is SGHAT and CDR2 is FQNNGV. CDR3 length equals 15 residues. The DNA of the CDR3 is TGTGCCAGCAGCCTAGAGTCAGGGAAGAACACTGAAGCTTTCTTT. Its translation is CASSLESGKNTEAFF.

CDR3 region: CASSAPITPGGQRSPLHF. The CDR3 DNA reads as TGTGCCAGCAGCGCACCCATAACGCCAGGGGGTCAGCGTTCACCCCTCCACTTT. The rearrangement joins TRBV7-9 to TRBJ1-6; 7 nucleotides align to TRBD1. The CDR3 runs to 18 residues. Germline assignment: CDR1 SEHNR and CDR2 FQNEAQ (reference sequence). The ends lost 5 bases at V and 9 bases at J; junction bases unmatched: 19.

The chain combines TRBV5-1 with TRBJ2-7; D unresolved. Germline loops: CDR1 SGHRS, CDR2 YFSETQ. The CDR3 extends over 11 amino acids. V was pared by 3 bases and J by 2 bases, with 3 bases between. The CDR3 sequence is CASSSAYEQYF. The DNA for the CDR3 is TGCGCCAGCAGCTCAGCCTACGAGCAGTACTTC.

The chain employs TRBV7-3 and TRBJ1-1; D gene unclear. The CDR3 covers 14 residues. V dropped 2 bases and J dropped 4 bases, with 11 bases sitting between them. Germline V gene data show CDR1 as SGHTA and CDR2 as FQGTGA. The CDR3 is CASSLGGSITEAFF. The CDR3, as DNA: TGTGCCAGCAGCTTAGGAGGGTCAATCACTGAAGCTTTCTTT.

This clone appeared a single time. The CDR3 reads CASSAGENTDTQYF. The CDR3 nucleotides are TGTGCCAGCAGCGCGGGAGAGAACACAGATACGCAGTATTTT. This chain links TRBV9 with TRBJ2-3; a possible D gene is TRBD2 (6 bases). Trimming shortened V by 3 bases and J by 2 bases, and 10 bases separated the two germline ends. Germline assignment: CDR1 SGDLS and CDR2 YYNGEE. CDR3 length: 14 amino acids.